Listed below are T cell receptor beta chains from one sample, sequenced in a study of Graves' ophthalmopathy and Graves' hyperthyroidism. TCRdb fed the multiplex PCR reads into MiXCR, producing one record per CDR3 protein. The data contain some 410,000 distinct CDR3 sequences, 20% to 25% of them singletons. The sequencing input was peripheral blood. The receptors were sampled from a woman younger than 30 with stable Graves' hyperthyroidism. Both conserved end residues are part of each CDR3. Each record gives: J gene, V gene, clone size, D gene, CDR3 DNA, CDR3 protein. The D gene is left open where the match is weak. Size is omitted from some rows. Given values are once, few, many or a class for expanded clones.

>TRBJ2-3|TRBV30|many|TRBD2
TGTGCCTGGAGTCATAAAACGACTAGCGTCACAGATACGCAGTATTTT
CAWSHKTTSVTDTQYF
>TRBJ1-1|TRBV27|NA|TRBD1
TGTGCCAGCATTCAGCGGGGGACAGGGGGCTCGTGGAACACTGAAGCTTTCTTT
CASIQRGTGGSWNTEAFF
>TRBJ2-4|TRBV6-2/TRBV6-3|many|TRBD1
TGTGCCAGCAGTTATAGGCGGGACAGGGACAAAAACATTCAGTACTTC
CASSYRRDRDKNIQYF
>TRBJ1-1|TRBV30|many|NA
TGTGCCTGGAGTATCGGGGGTATAGACACTGAAGCTTTCTTT
CAWSIGGIDTEAFF
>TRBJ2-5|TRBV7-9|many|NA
TGTGCCAGCAGCTTTTTGGACTGGTACCAAGAGACCCAGTACTTC
CASSFLDWYQETQYF
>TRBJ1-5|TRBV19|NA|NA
TGTGCCAGCACCGGACAGTATAGCAATCAGCCCCAGCATTTT
CASTGQYSNQPQHF
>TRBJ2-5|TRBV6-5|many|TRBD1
TGTGCCAGCACGAGACAGGGTGGGGAGACCCAGTACTTC
CASTRQGGETQYF
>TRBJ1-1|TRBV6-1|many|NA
TGTGCCAGCAGTATCCGGAGTGAAAACACTGAAGCTTTCTTT
CASSIRSENTEAFF
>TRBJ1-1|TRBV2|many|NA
TGTGCCAGCAGTACTCAGGCCGTTGAAGCTTTCTTT
CASSTQAVEAFF
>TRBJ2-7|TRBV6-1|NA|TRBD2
TGTGCCAGCAGTGAAGGGGACTACCTTTACGAGCAGTACTTC
CASSEGDYLYEQYF